The present T cell receptor beta chain was sequenced within a study of identical twins. Study observations and caveats: In beta out-of-frame sequences, the excess sharing between twins was weaker.

This clonotype was observed at least ten times. Its specificity is not known. The V gene's germline CDR1 is SGHAT and CDR2 FQNNGV. The V end was cut by 1 base, the J end by 5 bases, with 3 bases between. The CDR3 length is 12 residues. TCRdb itself ran the 5' RACE reads through MiXCR, one entry per CDR3 protein. Of hundreds of thousands of distinct CDR3 sequences listed, 8.5% to 9% are singletons. The same data also went into a second study, on yellow fever vaccine responses in identical twins.

This chain joins TRBV11-2 and TRBJ2-1; D remains unclear. This receptor was identified in a woman younger than 30 in good health. Sequenced sample: PBMCs. CDR3 sequence (DNA): TGTGCCAGCAGCTTAGGAGACAATGAGCAGTTCTTC. It translates to CASSLGDNEQFF.